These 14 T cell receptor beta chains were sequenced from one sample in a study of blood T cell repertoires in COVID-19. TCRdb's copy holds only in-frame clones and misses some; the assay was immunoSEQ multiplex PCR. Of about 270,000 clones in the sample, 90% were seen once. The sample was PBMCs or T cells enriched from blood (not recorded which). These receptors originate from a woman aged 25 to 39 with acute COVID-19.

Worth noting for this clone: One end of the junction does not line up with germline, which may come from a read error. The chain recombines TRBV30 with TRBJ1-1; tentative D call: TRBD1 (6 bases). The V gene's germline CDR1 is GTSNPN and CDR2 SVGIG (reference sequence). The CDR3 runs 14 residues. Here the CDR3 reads CARSAGTLNTEAFF. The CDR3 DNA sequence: TGTGCCCGGAGTGCCGGGACACTGAACACTGAAGCTTTCTTT. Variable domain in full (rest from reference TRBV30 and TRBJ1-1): SQTIHQWPATLVQPVGSPLSLECTVEGTSNPNLYWYRQAAGRGLQLLFYSVGIGQISSEVPQNLSASRPQDRQFILSSKKLLLSDSGFYLCARSAGTLNTEAFFGQGTRLTVV.

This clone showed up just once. The CDR3 region has the DNA TGCGCCAGCAGCCACAACGAGGGCGCGACGGATAATTCACCCCTCCACTTT. This gives the protein CASSHNEGATDNSPLHF. V is TRBV5-1 and J is TRBJ1-6; D unresolved. Trimming cost V 4 bases and J 5 bases, with 19 bases left between them. CDR1 is SGHRS and CDR2 is YFSETQ in the germline V gene. This CDR3 is built from 17 residues.

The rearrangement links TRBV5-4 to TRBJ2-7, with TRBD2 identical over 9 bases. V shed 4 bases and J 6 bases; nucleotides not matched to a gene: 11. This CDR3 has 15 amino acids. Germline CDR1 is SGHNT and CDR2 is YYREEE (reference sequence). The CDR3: CASSGGQAGGLEQYF. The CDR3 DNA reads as TGTGCCAGCAGCGGAGGGCAAGCGGGAGGTCTCGAGCAGTACTTC.

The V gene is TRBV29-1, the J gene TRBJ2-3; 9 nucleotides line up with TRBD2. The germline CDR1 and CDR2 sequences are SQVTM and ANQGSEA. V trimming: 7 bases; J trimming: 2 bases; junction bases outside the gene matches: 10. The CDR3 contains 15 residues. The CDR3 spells CSGGAPSGNTDTQYF. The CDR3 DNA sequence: TGCAGCGGGGGGGCACCTAGCGGGAACACAGATACGCAGTATTTT.

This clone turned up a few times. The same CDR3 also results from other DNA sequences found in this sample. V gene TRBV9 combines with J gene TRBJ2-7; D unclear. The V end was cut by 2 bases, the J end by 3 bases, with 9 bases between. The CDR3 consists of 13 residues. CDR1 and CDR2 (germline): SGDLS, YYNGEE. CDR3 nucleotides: TGTGCCAGCAGCGTCAGACTGGGCTACGAGCAGTACTTC. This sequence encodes CASSVRLGYEQYF.

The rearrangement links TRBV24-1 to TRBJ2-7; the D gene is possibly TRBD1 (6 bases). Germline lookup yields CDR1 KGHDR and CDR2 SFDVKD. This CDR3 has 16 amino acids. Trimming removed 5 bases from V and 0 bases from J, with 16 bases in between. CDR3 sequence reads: CATSVDRTGSSYEQYF. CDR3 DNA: TGTGCCACCAGTGTTGACAGAACAGGGAGCTCCTACGAGCAGTACTTC.

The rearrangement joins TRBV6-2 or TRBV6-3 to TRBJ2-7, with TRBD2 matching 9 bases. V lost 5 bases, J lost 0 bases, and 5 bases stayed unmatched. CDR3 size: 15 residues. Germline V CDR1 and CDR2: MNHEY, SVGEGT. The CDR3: CASSEPGLASYEQYF. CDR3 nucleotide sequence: TGTGCCAGCAGTGAGCCGGGACTAGCCTCCTACGAGCAGTACTTC.

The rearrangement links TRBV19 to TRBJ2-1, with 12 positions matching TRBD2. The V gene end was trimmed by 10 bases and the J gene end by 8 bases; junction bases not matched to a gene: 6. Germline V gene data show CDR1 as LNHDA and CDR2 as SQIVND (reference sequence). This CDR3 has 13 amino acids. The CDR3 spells CATRTSGIHEQFF. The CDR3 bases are TGTGCCACCAGGACTAGCGGGATTCATGAGCAGTTCTTC.

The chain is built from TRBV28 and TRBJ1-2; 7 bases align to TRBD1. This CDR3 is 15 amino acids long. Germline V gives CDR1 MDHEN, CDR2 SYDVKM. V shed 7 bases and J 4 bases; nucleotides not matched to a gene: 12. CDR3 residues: CASNKRDRTAYGYTF. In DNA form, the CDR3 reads TGTGCCAGCAATAAGAGGGACAGAACAGCCTATGGCTACACCTTC.

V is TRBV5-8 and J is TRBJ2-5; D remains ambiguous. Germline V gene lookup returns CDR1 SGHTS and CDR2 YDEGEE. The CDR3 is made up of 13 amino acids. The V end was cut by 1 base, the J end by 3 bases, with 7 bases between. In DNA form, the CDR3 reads TGTGCCAGCAGCTTGTACAGTGAAGAGACCCAGTACTTC. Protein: CASSLYSEETQYF.

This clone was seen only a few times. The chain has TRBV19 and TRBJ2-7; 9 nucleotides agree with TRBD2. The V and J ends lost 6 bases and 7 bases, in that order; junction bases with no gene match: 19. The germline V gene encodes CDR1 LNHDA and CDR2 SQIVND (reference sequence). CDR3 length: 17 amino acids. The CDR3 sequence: CASSSSAPGLANQEQYF. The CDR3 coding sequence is TGTGCCAGTAGCTCTTCTGCCCCGGGACTAGCTAATCAAGAGCAGTACTTC.

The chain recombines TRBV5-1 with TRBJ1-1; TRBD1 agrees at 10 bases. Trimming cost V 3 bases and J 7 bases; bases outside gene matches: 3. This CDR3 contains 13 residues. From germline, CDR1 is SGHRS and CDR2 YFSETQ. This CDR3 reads CASSSGQGVEAFF. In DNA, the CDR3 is TGCGCCAGCAGCTCCGGACAGGGGGTTGAAGCTTTCTTT.

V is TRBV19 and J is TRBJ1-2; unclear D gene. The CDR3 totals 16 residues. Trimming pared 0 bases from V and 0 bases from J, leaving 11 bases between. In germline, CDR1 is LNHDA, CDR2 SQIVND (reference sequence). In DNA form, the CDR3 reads TGTGCCAGTAGTATAGAGGAGTCACCCGCTAACTATGGCTACACCTTC. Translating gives CASSIEESPANYGYTF. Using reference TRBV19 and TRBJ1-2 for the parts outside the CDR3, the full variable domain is DGGITQSPKYLFRKEGQNVTLSCEQNLNHDAMYWYRQDPGQGLRLIYYSQIVNDFQKGDIAEGYSVSREKKESFPLTVTSAQKNPTAFYLCASSIEESPANYGYTFGSGTRLTVV.

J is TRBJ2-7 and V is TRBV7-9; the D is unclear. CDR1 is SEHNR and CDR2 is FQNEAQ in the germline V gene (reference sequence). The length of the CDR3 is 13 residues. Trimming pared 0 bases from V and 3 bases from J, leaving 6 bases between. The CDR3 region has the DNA TGTGCCAGCAGCTTAGCCGAGGACTACGAGCAGTACTTC. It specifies CASSLAEDYEQYF.